This record concerns one T cell receptor beta chain sequence. This table comes from immunoSEQ multiplex PCR, and its TCRdb copy is limited to in-frame clones, with some not included. The sample lists some 68,000 clones, roughly 86% seen once, with 0.95% to 1.4% in the top ten. The V end was cut by 0 bases, the J end by 7 bases, with 12 bases between. Germline V gene data show CDR1 as MGHRA and CDR2 as YSYEKL. The CDR3 is 14 amino acids. This specimen comes from a study of OX40 agonist ivuxolimab in advanced cancers. Whole-study context: The patients' treatment was ivuxolimab, an agonistic anti-OX40 (CD134) antibody.

Material: CD4+ or CD8+ T cells sorted from blood, obtained in a trial of the OX40 agonist ivuxolimab. The source of this sequence is an adult with an advanced solid tumor such as melanoma, head and neck, liver or kidney cancer. J is TRBJ1-1 and V is TRBV4-1; maybe TRBD1 (5 bases). The CDR3 is CASSQDRPGNEAFF. CDR3 DNA: TGCGCCAGCAGCCAAGATCGCCCAGGGAATGAAGCTTTCTTT.